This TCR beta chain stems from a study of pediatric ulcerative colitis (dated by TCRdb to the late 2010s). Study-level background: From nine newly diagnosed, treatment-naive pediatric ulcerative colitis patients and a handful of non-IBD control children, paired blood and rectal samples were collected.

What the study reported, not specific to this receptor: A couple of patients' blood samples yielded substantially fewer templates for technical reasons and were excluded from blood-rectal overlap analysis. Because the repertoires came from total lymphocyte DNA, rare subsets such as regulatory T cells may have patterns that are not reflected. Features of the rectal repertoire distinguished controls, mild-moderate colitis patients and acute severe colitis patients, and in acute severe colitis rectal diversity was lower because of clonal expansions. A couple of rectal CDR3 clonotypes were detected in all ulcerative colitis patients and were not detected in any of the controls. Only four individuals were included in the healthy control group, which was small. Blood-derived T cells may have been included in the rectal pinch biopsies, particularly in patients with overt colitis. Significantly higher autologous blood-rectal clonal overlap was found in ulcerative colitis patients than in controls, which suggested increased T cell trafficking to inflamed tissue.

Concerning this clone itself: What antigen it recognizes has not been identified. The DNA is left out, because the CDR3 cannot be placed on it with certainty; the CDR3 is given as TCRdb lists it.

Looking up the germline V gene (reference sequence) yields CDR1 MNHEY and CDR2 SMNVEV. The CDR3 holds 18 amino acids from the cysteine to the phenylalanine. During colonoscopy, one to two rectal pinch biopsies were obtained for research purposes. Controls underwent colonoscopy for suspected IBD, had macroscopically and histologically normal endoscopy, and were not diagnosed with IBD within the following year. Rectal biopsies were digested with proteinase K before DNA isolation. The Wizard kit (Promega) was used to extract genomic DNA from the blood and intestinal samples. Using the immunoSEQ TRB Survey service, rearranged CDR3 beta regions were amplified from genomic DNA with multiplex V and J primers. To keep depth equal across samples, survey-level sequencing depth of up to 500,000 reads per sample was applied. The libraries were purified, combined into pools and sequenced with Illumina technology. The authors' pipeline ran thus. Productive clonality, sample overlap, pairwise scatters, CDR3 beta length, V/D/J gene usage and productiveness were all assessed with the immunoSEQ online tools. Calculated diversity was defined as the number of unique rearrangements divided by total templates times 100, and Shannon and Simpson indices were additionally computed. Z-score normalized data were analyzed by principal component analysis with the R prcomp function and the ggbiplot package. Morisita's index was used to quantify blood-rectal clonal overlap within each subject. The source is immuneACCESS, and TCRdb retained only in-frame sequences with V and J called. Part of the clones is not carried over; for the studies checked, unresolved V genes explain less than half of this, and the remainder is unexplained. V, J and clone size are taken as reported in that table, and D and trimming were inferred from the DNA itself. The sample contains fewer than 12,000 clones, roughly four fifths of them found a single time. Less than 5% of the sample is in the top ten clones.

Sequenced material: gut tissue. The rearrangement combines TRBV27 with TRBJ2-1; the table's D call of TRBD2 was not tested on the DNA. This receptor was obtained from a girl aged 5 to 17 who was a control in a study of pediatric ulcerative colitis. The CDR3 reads CASSSSSGGFFSYNEQFF.